Detailed here is one T cell receptor beta chain. Germline-derived CDR1 and CDR2 are MRHNA and SNTAGT. Trimming cost V 4 bases and J 6 bases, with 10 bases left between them. The length of the CDR3 is 13 residues. This specimen belongs to a study of cytomegalovirus exposure and HLA in healthy donors. Both 60 Vbeta primers and 13 Jbeta primers went into the PCR. Repertoires were generated with immunoSEQ multiplex PCR, while TCRdb's copy carries only in-frame clones and drops some. Here the sample spans some 97,000 clones, around 79% being singletons. Sequencing was performed on PBMCs. The receptor was isolated from a male donor in good health and CMV-seropositive. The chain links TRBV6-4 to TRBJ2-4; D perhaps matches TRBD2 (6 bases). CDR3 sequence reads: CASSAGERNIQYF. The CDR3 DNA reads TGTGCCAGCAGTGCGGGGGAGAGAAACATTCAGTACTTC.